This T cell receptor beta chain was identified during a study of T cell responses to AZD1222 COVID-19 vaccine. Across the study: It was second doses at about 4 or about 12 weeks that were pooled.

Broader study findings: The sample set comprised mostly white British donors with more females, and clonal diversity was possibly underestimated. It was only six AZD1222 recipients who were seropositive at baseline. The repertoires were collected only after the peak T cell response.

TCRdb keeps only in-frame clones here, not all; method: immunoSEQ multiplex PCR. Of 110,000 to 150,000 clones listed, 85% to 95% are singletons. Concerning this clone: Its antigen is unknown.

With 1 base removed from V and 6 bases from J, the gap between germline ends came to 10 bases. This CDR3 comprises 14 residues. Germline lookup yields CDR1 MNHEY and CDR2 SVGAGI. Source: peripheral blood, taken on day 0 of AZD1222 vaccination. This clonotype was sampled from an adult in good health. The chain couples TRBV6-5 to TRBJ2-1; D is possibly TRBD2 (6 bases). CDR3 protein: CASSYYQEGNEQFF. CDR3 nucleotides: TGTGCCAGCAGTTACTATCAGGAGGGCAATGAGCAGTTCTTC.